Listed below are T cell receptor beta chains from one sample, sequenced in a study of beta chain features in type 1 diabetes. TCRdb keeps only in-frame clones here, not all; method: immunoSEQ multiplex PCR. The sample holds approximately 18,000 clones, around 50% seen once. Sequenced sample: stem cell memory CD4+ T cells from blood. The receptors were gathered from a man aged 18 to 29 in good health. CDR3s include the opening cysteine and the closing phenylalanine or tryptophan. The order of the fields is V gene, CDR3 length, J gene, clone size, D gene, CDR3 DNA, CDR3 protein. The D gene is left open where the match is weak. Some rows mark clone size as missing; the rest say once, few, many or name a class of expanded clone.

v_call: TRBV19; cdr3_length: 13; j_call: TRBJ2-5; clone_size: -; d_call: TRBD1; cdr3_nt: TGTGCCACCAGACAGGGCCAGGATCAGACCCAGTACTTC; cdr3_aa: CATRQGQDQTQYF
v_call: TRBV28; cdr3_length: 17; j_call: TRBJ2-7; clone_size: few; d_call: -; cdr3_nt: TGTGCCAGCAGTTTATCCTTGGGAGCGGCCGTCTCCTACGAGCAGTACTTC; cdr3_aa: CASSLSLGAAVSYEQYF
v_call: TRBV7-2; cdr3_length: 11; j_call: TRBJ2-1; clone_size: -; d_call: -; cdr3_nt: TGTGCCAGCAGCTTGGTCGGTGAGCAGTTCTTC; cdr3_aa: CASSLVGEQFF
v_call: TRBV7-2; cdr3_length: 13; j_call: TRBJ1-5; clone_size: -; d_call: -; cdr3_nt: TGTGCCAGCAGAAATGACTACAATCAGCCCCAGCATTTT; cdr3_aa: CASRNDYNQPQHF
v_call: TRBV28; cdr3_length: 14; j_call: TRBJ2-3; clone_size: -; d_call: -; cdr3_nt: TGTGCCAGCAGTTTAACATTCGGGGATCGGACGCAGTATTTT; cdr3_aa: CASSLTFGDRTQYF
v_call: TRBV30; cdr3_length: 13; j_call: TRBJ1-1; clone_size: few; d_call: TRBD1; cdr3_nt: TGTGCCTGGGGACAGGGCCAGGACACTGAAGCTTTCTTT; cdr3_aa: CAWGQGQDTEAFF
v_call: TRBV6-6; cdr3_length: 14; j_call: TRBJ2-2; clone_size: -; d_call: -; cdr3_nt: TGTGCCAGCGCCTACACAGGGAACACCGGGGAGCTGTTTTTT; cdr3_aa: CASAYTGNTGELFF
v_call: TRBV7-2; cdr3_length: 14; j_call: TRBJ1-4; clone_size: -; d_call: -; cdr3_nt: TGTGCCAGCAGCCGGGCTGGGGGAGGGGAAAAACTGTTTTTT; cdr3_aa: CASSRAGGGEKLFF
v_call: TRBV28; cdr3_length: 13; j_call: TRBJ2-7; clone_size: -; d_call: -; cdr3_nt: TGTGCCAGCACCCCAGGGTCAGGGTACGAGCAGTACTTC; cdr3_aa: CASTPGSGYEQYF
v_call: TRBV27; cdr3_length: 16; j_call: TRBJ2-5; clone_size: -; d_call: TRBD1; cdr3_nt: TGTGCCAGCAGTTTATCGGGGACAGGGGTTGGAGAGACCCAGTACTTC; cdr3_aa: CASSLSGTGVGETQYF
v_call: TRBV5-5; cdr3_length: 20; j_call: TRBJ2-2; clone_size: -; d_call: -; cdr3_nt: TGTGCCAGCAGCCCGTCAACCCTTGGACAGACGGTACCCCGCACCGGGGAGCTGTTTTTT; cdr3_aa: CASSPSTLGQTVPRTGELFF
v_call: TRBV5-6; cdr3_length: 15; j_call: TRBJ1-5; clone_size: -; d_call: -; cdr3_nt: TGTGCCAGCAGCTTTGGGGGCGCTAGCAATCAGCCCCAGCATTTT; cdr3_aa: CASSFGGASNQPQHF
v_call: TRBV7-6; cdr3_length: 15; j_call: TRBJ1-1; clone_size: -; d_call: -; cdr3_nt: TGTGCCAGCAGCTTAGCGGGGCAGGGGAACACTGAAGCTTTCTTT; cdr3_aa: CASSLAGQGNTEAFF
v_call: TRBV30; cdr3_length: 14; j_call: TRBJ2-3; clone_size: -; d_call: TRBD2; cdr3_nt: TGTGCCTGGGATCGAGCGGGGCGCACAGATACGCAGTATTTT; cdr3_aa: CAWDRAGRTDTQYF
v_call: TRBV6-6; cdr3_length: 14; j_call: TRBJ2-3; clone_size: -; d_call: TRBD2; cdr3_nt: TGTGCCAGCGGATATAGCGGGAGGGCAGATACGCAGTATTTT; cdr3_aa: CASGYSGRADTQYF
v_call: TRBV6-1; cdr3_length: 14; j_call: TRBJ1-3; clone_size: -; d_call: -; cdr3_nt: TGTGCCAGCATGAAGGGGGAAGCTGGAAACACCATATATTTT; cdr3_aa: CASMKGEAGNTIYF
v_call: TRBV18; cdr3_length: 16; j_call: TRBJ1-1; clone_size: few; d_call: -; cdr3_nt: TGTGCCAGCTCACCAGGCAGGCAGGGGCTGAACACTGAAGCTTTCTTT; cdr3_aa: CASSPGRQGLNTEAFF
v_call: TRBV6-5; cdr3_length: 14; j_call: TRBJ2-3; clone_size: few; d_call: TRBD2; cdr3_nt: TGTGCCAGCAGCGGGGGGGTCTCGTCAGATACGCAGTATTTT; cdr3_aa: CASSGGVSSDTQYF